This note documents a single TCR beta chain sequence. Its antigen is unknown. 60 Vbeta and 13 Jbeta primers were used in PCR. Using immunoSEQ multiplex PCR, the repertoire was profiled, and TCRdb retains in-frame clones only, with some absent. The sample includes 90,000 to 120,000 clones, 60% to 75% of them seen just once. This CDR3 has 14 residues. CDR1 is KGHSH, CDR2 LQKENI, per germline. V was trimmed by 3 bases and J by 3 bases, leaving 11 bases between them. The sample belongs to a study of cytomegalovirus exposure and HLA in healthy donors. Study-wide results and limits: V- and J-gene trimming in TCR beta was tied to a missense DCLRE1C variant by an analysis performed later. The productive fraction for most TCR beta V segments was about 90% or about 30% in an earlier analysis. Across HLA loci, a later analysis found differing TCR association rates, with DRB1 most and HLA-C fewest.

The sample taken for sequencing was PBMCs. The source of this sequence is a man under 40 in good health and CMV-seronegative. The V gene is TRBV18, the J gene TRBJ1-1; D call uncertain. The CDR3 DNA reads as TGTGCCAGCTCACCCCAGTCGAGGGACACTGAAGCTTTCTTT. Its translation is CASSPQSRDTEAFF.